Sequencing of this TCR beta chain was carried out in a study of molecular identifiers for immune sequencing clone quantification. This CDR3 comprises 12 residues. Germline V gene lookup returns CDR1 LGHDT and CDR2 YNNKEL (reference sequence). As previously described, bulk TCR libraries were made using listed TCR primers. TCRdb processed the PCR reads anew with MiXCR; each CDR3 protein has one entry. This sample carries about 630,000 distinct CDR3 sequences, 25% of them seen once, and the ten largest clones take around 0.78%. This clonotype was counted only a few times. Using a CD8+CD4-CCR7+CD45RA+ phenotype, naive CD8 T cells were sorted.

The V and J genes are TRBV3-1 and TRBJ2-2, with 9 bases identical to TRBD1. Sequencing was carried out using naive CD8+ T cells from blood, with Jurkat cell RNA spiked in. Regarding subset: FACS-sorted CD8+CD4-CCR7+CD45RA+ naive T cells. The sequence came from a human donor in good health. Some libraries in this study had Jurkat cell RNA spiked in. This CDR3 reads CGTGGGTGELFF. The DNA for the CDR3 is TGTGGCACAGGGGGCGGCACCGGGGAGCTGTTTTTT. Full variable domain (rest looked up from reference TRBV3-1 and TRBJ2-2): DTAVSQTPKYLVTQMGNDKSIKCEQNLGHDTMYWYKQDSKKFLKIMFSYNNKELIINETVPNRFSPKSPDKAHLNLHINSLELGDSAVYFCGTGGGTGELFFGEGSRLTVL.